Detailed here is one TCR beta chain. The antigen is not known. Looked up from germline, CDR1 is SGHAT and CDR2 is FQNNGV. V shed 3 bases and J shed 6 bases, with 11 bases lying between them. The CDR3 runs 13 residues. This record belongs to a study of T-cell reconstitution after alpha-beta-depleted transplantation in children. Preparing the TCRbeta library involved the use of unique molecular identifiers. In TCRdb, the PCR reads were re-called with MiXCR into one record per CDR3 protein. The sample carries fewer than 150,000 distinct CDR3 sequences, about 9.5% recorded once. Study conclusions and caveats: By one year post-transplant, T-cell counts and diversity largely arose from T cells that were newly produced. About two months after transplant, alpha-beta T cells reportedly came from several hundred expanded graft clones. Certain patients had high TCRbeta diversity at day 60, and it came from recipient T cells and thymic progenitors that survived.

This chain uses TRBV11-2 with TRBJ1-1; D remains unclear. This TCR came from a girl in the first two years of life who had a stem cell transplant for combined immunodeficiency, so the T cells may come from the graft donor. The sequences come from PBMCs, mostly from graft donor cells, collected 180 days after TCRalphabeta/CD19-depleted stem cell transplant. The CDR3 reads CASSFIKSSEAFF. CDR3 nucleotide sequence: TGTGCCAGCAGCTTTATCAAGTCTTCTGAAGCTTTCTTT.